The 5 T cell receptor beta chains below come from one sample, sequenced in a study of OX40 agonist ivuxolimab in advanced cancers. Clones were sequenced by immunoSEQ multiplex PCR, and TCRdb holds only the in-frame ones, with some missing. Altogether tens of thousands of clones are present, just over 85% being singletons, with the ten largest covering roughly 0.99%. The input for sequencing was CD4+ or CD8+ T cells sorted from blood, taken in a trial of the OX40 agonist ivuxolimab. The receptors derive from an adult with an advanced solid tumor such as melanoma, head and neck, liver or kidney cancer.

V and J are TRBV15 and TRBJ2-7, with 9 nucleotides matching TRBD2. CDR1 is LNHNV and CDR2 is YYDKDF in the germline V gene (reference sequence). Unmatched junction bases numbered 12, after V lost 0 bases and J lost 0 bases. This CDR3 contains 19 residues. CDR3 amino acids: CATSRDESSGGAISYEQYF. The CDR3 DNA sequence: TGTGCCACCAGCAGAGATGAGAGTAGCGGGGGTGCAATCTCCTACGAGCAGTACTTC. Looking up the rest from reference TRBV15 and TRBJ2-7 gives the full variable domain: DAMVIQNPRYQVTQFGKPVTLSCSQTLNHNVMYWYQQKSSQAPKLLFHYYDKDFNNEADTPDNFQSRRPNTSFCFLDIRSPGLGDTAMYLCATSRDESSGGAISYEQYFGPGTRLTVT.

V usage is TRBV2 and J usage is TRBJ2-7; tentative D call: TRBD1 (6 bases). This CDR3 region has 12 residues. Trimming left V 5 bases short and J 3 bases short, with 8 bases between. Germline CDR1 and CDR2: SNHLY and FYNNEI. This chain's CDR3 is CASSPRGYEQYF. CDR3 bases: TGTGCCAGCAGTCCCAGGGGCTACGAGCAGTACTTC.

The genes are TRBV4-1 and TRBJ1-4; D may be TRBD1 (5 bases). The CDR3 loop spans 13 amino acids. V lost 8 bases and J lost 1, with 8 bases in between. Germline values: CDR1 MGHRA, CDR2 YSYEKL. The CDR3 loop reads CASWDGTNEKLFF. The CDR3 DNA follows: TGCGCCAGCTGGGACGGAACTAATGAAAAACTGTTTTTT.

J is TRBJ1-2 and V is TRBV6-5, with TRBD1 matching over 10 bases. There are 14 residues in the CDR3. V dropped 5 bases and J dropped 6; count of bases not matched to a gene: 6. Germline lookup yields CDR1 MNHEY and CDR2 SVGAGI. This CDR3 reads CASSPSGTGDGYTF. The CDR3 DNA reads as TGTGCCAGCAGTCCGTCCGGGACAGGGGATGGCTACACCTTC.

The chain joins TRBV5-6 to TRBJ1-6; unclear D gene. The germline CDR1 and CDR2 sequences are SGHDT and YYEEEE. CDR3 length: 15 amino acids. V lost 0 bases, J lost 9 bases, and 13 bases lay in between. The CDR3, as DNA: TGTGCCAGCAGCTTGGCCTTATCATCGGGTTCACCCCTCCACTTT. Translating it yields CASSLALSSGSPLHF.